Listed here are 26 T cell receptor beta chains from one sample, sequenced in a study of blood T cell repertoires in COVID-19. Generated by immunoSEQ multiplex PCR, the TCRdb table keeps only in-frame clones and is missing some. The sample lists approximately 300,000 clones, roughly 91% occurring once. Sample: peripheral blood. The receptors here all came from a man aged 35 to 55 with acute or convalescent COVID-19.

The V call is TRBV29-1, the J call TRBJ2-1; tentatively, D is TRBD1 (6 bases). Trimming shortened V by 0 bases and J by 0 bases, and 15 bases separated the two germline ends. CDR1 SQVTM and CDR2 ANQGSEA come from the germline V gene. The CDR3 extends over 17 amino acids. This chain's CDR3 is CSVEDLGTPSSYNEQFF. CDR3 nucleotides: TGCAGCGTTGAAGATCTTGGGACACCTAGCTCCTACAATGAGCAGTTCTTC.

The chain uses TRBV2 and TRBJ2-1, with TRBD2 identical over 9 bases. CDR3 length: 12 residues. Trimming at V came to 7 bases and at J to 9 bases, leaving 4 bases not matched to a gene. Germline V gene data show CDR1 as SNHLY and CDR2 as FYNNEI. The DNA for the CDR3 is TGTGCCAGCATGACACTAGCGGGTGAGCAGTTCTTC. It yields the protein CASMTLAGEQFF.

The chain uses TRBV6-5 and TRBJ1-2; 10 nucleotides agree with TRBD1. The CDR3 is 13 residues long. The V segment lost 5 bases and the J segment 8 bases; nucleotides outside the gene matches: 5. Looked up from germline, CDR1 is MNHEY and CDR2 is SVGAGI. CDR3 loop: CASSRQGAGGYTF. The CDR3 DNA reads as TGTGCCAGCAGTAGACAGGGGGCTGGAGGCTACACCTTC.

V usage is TRBV9 and J usage is TRBJ2-7; D remains unclear. The CDR3 spans 13 residues. Germline CDR1 SGDLS, CDR2 YYNGEE. Trimming left V 3 bases short and J 0 bases short, with 7 bases between. The CDR3 loop reads CASSAPVSYEQYF. The CDR3 nucleotides read TGTGCCAGCAGCGCCCCTGTCTCCTACGAGCAGTACTTC.

This clone was counted a few times. The chain joins TRBV27 to TRBJ2-1; 8 bases match TRBD2. This CDR3 comprises 15 residues. J gave up 10 bases and V 2 bases, and 10 bases lay outside the gene matches. CDR1 and CDR2 (germline): MNHEY, SMNVEV (reference sequence). The DNA of the CDR3 is TGTGCCAGCAGTTTAGGTCTAGCGGGTTCTAGGGAGCAGTTCTTC. This sequence encodes CASSLGLAGSREQFF.

The chain carries TRBV29-1 and TRBJ1-3; a possible D gene is TRBD1 (5 bases). V was cut by 3 bases and J by 3 bases, with 9 bases left in between. Germline CDR1 and CDR2: SQVTM and ANQGSEA. This CDR3 comprises 13 residues. CDR3 region: CSVEWGYGNTIYF. The CDR3 bases are TGCAGCGTTGAGTGGGGCTATGGAAACACCATATATTTT.

V and J are TRBV5-1 and TRBJ1-1; possible D gene TRBD1, 5 bases. Deletions cut 0 bases from V and 1 base from J, with 10 bases between. The CDR3 spans 15 residues. Germline CDR1 and CDR2: SGHRS and YFSETQ. CDR3 nucleotide sequence: TGCGCCAGCAGCTTGGATGGGGGGACGAACACTGAAGCTTTCTTT. The encoded protein is CASSLDGGTNTEAFF.

This clone was counted a few times. The rearrangement joins TRBV7-2 to TRBJ2-1; D may be TRBD2 (7 bases). V was trimmed by 6 bases and J by 6 bases, leaving 15 bases between them. In germline, CDR1 is SGHTA, CDR2 FQGNSA. CDR3 length equals 14 residues. CDR3 bases: TGTGCCAGCAGTGGGGGGGCCTATACCAATGAGCAGTTCTTC. This codes for CASSGGAYTNEQFF.

DNA of the CDR3: TGTGCCATCAGTGAGGCGGGGGACGCTGAAGCTTTCTTT. It translates to CAISEAGDAEAFF. J is TRBJ1-1 and V is TRBV10-3; the D gene is possibly TRBD1 (5 bases). This CDR3 is built from 13 residues. Germline CDR1 and CDR2: ENHRY and SYGVKD. V lost 2 bases to trimming and J lost 6 bases, with 10 bases between them.

The chain is built from TRBV27 and TRBJ1-6; 7 nucleotides line up with TRBD1. The CDR3 runs to 16 residues. Per germline, CDR1 MNHEY and CDR2 SMNVEV (reference sequence). V lost 2 bases and J lost 3; bases outside the gene matches: 4. CDR3 sequence reads: CASSLPRTGYNSPLHF. The CDR3 bases are TGTGCCAGCAGTTTACCCCGGACAGGCTATAATTCACCCCTCCACTTT.

The genes are TRBV5-1 and TRBJ2-2; a possible D gene is TRBD1 (5 bases). Germline values: CDR1 SGHRS, CDR2 YFSETQ. Trimming removed 4 bases at V and 8 bases at J, with 15 bases between. The CDR3 sequence is 14 residues long. This chain's CDR3 is CASSPTVVGGELFF. The CDR3 DNA is TGCGCCAGCAGCCCGACAGTGGTAGGTGGGGAGCTGTTTTTT.

The chain is built from TRBV3-1 (or the pseudogene TRBV3-2) and TRBJ2-6; D not resolved. Germline CDR1 reads LGHDT; CDR2 reads YNNKEL (reference sequence). This CDR3 is built from 16 residues. V shed 2 bases and J shed 0 bases, with 8 bases lying between them. CDR3 coding DNA: TGTGCCAGCAGCCAACCCCGACACTCTGGGGCCAACGTCCTGACTTTC. Residues: CASSQPRHSGANVLTF.

The V call is TRBV14, the J call TRBJ2-5, with D unclear. V was clipped by 0 bases and J by 1 base, with 12 bases between them. The CDR3 has 16 residues. Germline V lookup: CDR1 SGHDN, CDR2 FVKESK. CDR3 sequence reads: CASSQERIQFQETQYF. The CDR3 nucleotides read TGTGCCAGCAGCCAAGAGAGGATCCAGTTCCAAGAGACCCAGTACTTC.

The gene calls are TRBV10-3 and TRBJ1-1; TRBD1 might be the D (5 bases). From germline, CDR1 is ENHRY and CDR2 SYGVKD. This CDR3 has 12 residues. V shed 8 bases and J shed 0 bases, with 7 bases lying between them. CDR3 sequence (DNA): TGTGCCATCGGGACTATGAACACTGAAGCTTTCTTT. This sequence encodes CAIGTMNTEAFF.

The genes are TRBV5-5 and TRBJ1-5; 9 positions agree with TRBD1. CDR1 is SGHKS and CDR2 is YYEKEE in the germline V gene (reference sequence). This CDR3 is built from 14 residues. V was clipped by 4 bases and J by 7 bases; unmatched bases: 6. In DNA form, the CDR3 reads TGTGCCAGCAGCCGGGACAGGGCTGGGCAGCCCCAGCATTTT. This gives the protein CASSRDRAGQPQHF. The full variable domain, with the rest looked up from reference TRBV5-5 and TRBJ1-5, is DAGVTQSPTHLIKTRGQQVTLRCSPISGHKSVSWYQQVLGQGPQFIFQYYEKEERGRGNFPDRFSARQFPNYSSELNVNALLLGDSALYLCASSRDRAGQPQHFGDGTRLSIL.

The CDR3 bases are TGTGCCAGCAGTTACCCAAAGGGACAGGGAGGCGGAAAACTGTTTTTT. Encoded protein: CASSYPKGQGGGKLFF. The rearrangement joins TRBV6-6 to TRBJ1-4; TRBD1 matches 9 bases. Trimming at V came to 2 bases and at J to 10 bases, leaving 11 bases not matched to a gene. Germline V gene sequence: CDR1 MNHNY, CDR2 SVGAGI (reference sequence). The CDR3 loop spans 16 amino acids.

The chain carries TRBV3-1 (or the pseudogene TRBV3-2) and TRBJ2-2; D may be TRBD2 (5 bases). This CDR3 has 14 residues. CDR1 is LGHDT, CDR2 YNNKEL, per germline (reference sequence). The V end lost 6 bases, the J end lost 2 bases, and 10 bases lay between the germline ends. The CDR3 sequence is CASSQLGNTGELFF. The CDR3 bases are TGTGCCAGCAGTCAACTAGGAAACACCGGGGAGCTGTTTTTT.

This chain joins TRBV2 and TRBJ2-2; unclear D gene. The CDR3 length is 13 residues. Germline V gene sequence: CDR1 SNHLY, CDR2 FYNNEI. V lost 2 bases and J lost 4, with 5 bases in between. The CDR3 spells CASSEWPTGELFF. CDR3 in DNA: TGTGCCAGCAGTGAATGGCCCACCGGGGAGCTGTTTTTT.

This chain uses TRBV4-1 with TRBJ1-6; 8 nucleotides align to TRBD1. This CDR3 spans 16 amino acids. Germline CDR1 MGHRA, CDR2 YSYEKL. V was pared by 3 bases and J by 5 bases, with 6 bases of the junction left unmatched. CDR3 nucleotides: TGCGCCAGCAGCCAGCCCGGGACAGGCCATAATTCACCCCTCCACTTT. Translation gives CASSQPGTGHNSPLHF.

The chain couples TRBV19 to TRBJ2-1; D is unresolved. This CDR3 spans 14 amino acids. Germline V gene sequence: CDR1 LNHDA, CDR2 SQIVND (reference sequence). V was cut by 8 bases and J by 8 bases, with 19 bases left in between. The CDR3 DNA follows: TGTGCCAGTGGAATTCTGACACGACGCCATGAGCAGTTCTTC. Its protein is CASGILTRRHEQFF.

Points on this clone: This sequence may be a read error, since a much larger clone differs from it by one base. The rearrangement uses TRBV13 and TRBJ1-1, with a possible D match to TRBD1 (5 bases). The germline V and J ends were trimmed by 3 bases and 1 base, with 6 bases remaining between them. This CDR3 comprises 13 residues. Per germline, CDR1 PRHDT and CDR2 FYEKMQ (reference sequence). DNA for the CDR3: TGTGCCAGCAGCTTCGACAGGAACACTGAAGCTTTCTTT. The encoded protein is CASSFDRNTEAFF.

This chain connects TRBV5-4 to TRBJ2-3; tentative D call: TRBD1 (6 bases). This CDR3 region has 13 residues. Germline CDR1 SGHNT, CDR2 YYREEE (reference sequence). V lost 0 bases, J lost 9 bases, and 11 bases lay in between. Here the CDR3 DNA reads TGTGCCAGCAGCTTGGGGAGTCAGGGGACGCAGTATTTT. The encoded protein is CASSLGSQGTQYF.

This clone has just a few counts. CDR3 in amino acids: CASSEAGRGQGAYEAFF. The CDR3 DNA reads as TGTGCCAGCAGTGAAGCAGGTCGAGGACAGGGGGCCTATGAAGCTTTCTTT. This chain uses TRBV6-1 with TRBJ1-1; 11 bases match TRBD1. In germline, CDR1 is MNHNS, CDR2 SASEGT. This CDR3 region has 17 residues. V shed 0 bases and J 7 bases; nucleotides not matched to a gene: 10.

This clone has a handful of counts. The chain combines TRBV27 with TRBJ1-6, with D unresolved. Germline lookup yields CDR1 MNHEY and CDR2 SMNVEV (reference sequence). V was trimmed by 5 bases and J by 1 base, leaving 18 bases between them. The length of the CDR3 is 18 residues. CDR3 DNA sequence: TGTGCCAGCAGTCCCCATTGGGAGGGCGAATCCTATAATTCACCCCTCCACTTT. Its translation is CASSPHWEGESYNSPLHF.

The V call is TRBV5-6, the J call TRBJ1-1; unclear D gene. Trimming cost V 6 bases and J 5 bases, with 14 bases left between them. Germline V gene sequence: CDR1 SGHDT, CDR2 YYEEEE. CDR3 length: 13 residues. CDR3 in DNA: TGTGCCAGCAACCGGATAGCGCGGACTGAAGCTTTCTTT. Translating it yields CASNRIARTEAFF.

V and J are TRBV4-1 and TRBJ1-1; 7 nucleotides align to TRBD1. The CDR3 totals 13 residues. Looked up from germline, CDR1 is MGHRA and CDR2 is YSYEKL. The trim removed 0 bases at V and 11 bases at J, leaving 6 bases unmatched. The DNA for the CDR3 is TGCGCCAGCAGCCAAGATTATAAGGGGGCGGCTTTCTTT. Its translation is CASSQDYKGAAFF.